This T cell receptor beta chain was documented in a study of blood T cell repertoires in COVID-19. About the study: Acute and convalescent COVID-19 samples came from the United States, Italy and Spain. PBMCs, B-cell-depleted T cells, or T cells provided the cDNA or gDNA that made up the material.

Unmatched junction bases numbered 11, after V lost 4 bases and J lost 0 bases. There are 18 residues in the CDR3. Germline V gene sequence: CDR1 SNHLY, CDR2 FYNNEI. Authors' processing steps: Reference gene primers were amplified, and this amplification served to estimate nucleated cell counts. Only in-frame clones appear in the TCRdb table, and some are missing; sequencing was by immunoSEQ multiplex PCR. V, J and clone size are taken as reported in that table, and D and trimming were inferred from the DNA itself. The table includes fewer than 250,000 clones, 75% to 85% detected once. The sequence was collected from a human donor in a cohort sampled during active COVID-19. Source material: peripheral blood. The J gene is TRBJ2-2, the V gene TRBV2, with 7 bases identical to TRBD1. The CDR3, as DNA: TGTGCCAGCAGTGGGGGACCGGGACAGCTTTCGAACACCGGGGAGCTGTTTTTT. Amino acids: CASSGGPGQLSNTGELFF.